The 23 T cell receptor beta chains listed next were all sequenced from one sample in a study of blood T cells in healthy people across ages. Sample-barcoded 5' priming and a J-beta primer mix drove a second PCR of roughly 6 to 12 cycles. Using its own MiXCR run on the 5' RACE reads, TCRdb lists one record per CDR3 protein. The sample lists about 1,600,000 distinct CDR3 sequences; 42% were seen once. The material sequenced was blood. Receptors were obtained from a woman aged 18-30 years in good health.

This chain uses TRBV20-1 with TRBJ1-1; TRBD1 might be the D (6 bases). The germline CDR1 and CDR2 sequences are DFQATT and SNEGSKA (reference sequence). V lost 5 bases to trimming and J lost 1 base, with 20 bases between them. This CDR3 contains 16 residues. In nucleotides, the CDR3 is TGCAGTGCTTCAAAAGGATTGGGACACGGGAACACTGAAGCTTTCTTT. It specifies CSASKGLGHGNTEAFF.

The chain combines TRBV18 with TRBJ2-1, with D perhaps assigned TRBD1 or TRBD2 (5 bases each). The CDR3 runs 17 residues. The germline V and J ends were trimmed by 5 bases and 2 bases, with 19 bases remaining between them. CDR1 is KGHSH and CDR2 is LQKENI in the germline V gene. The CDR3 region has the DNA TGTGCCAGCTCATATCTCCTGTCCCCGGGGCCCTACAATGAGCAGTTCTTC. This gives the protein CASSYLLSPGPYNEQFF.

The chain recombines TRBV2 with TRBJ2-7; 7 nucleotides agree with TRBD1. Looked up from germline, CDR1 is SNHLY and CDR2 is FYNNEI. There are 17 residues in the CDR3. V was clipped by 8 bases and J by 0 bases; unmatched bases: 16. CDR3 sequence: CASGRAHTGALSYEQYF. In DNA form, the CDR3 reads TGTGCCAGCGGCAGAGCCCATACAGGGGCTCTCTCCTACGAGCAGTACTTC.

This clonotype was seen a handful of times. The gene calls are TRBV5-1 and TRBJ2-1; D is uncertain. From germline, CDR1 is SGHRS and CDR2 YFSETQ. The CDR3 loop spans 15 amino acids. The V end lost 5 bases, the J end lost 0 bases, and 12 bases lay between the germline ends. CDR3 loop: CASSSGPISYNEQFF. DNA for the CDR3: TGCGCCAGCAGTTCAGGACCGATCTCCTACAATGAGCAGTTCTTC.

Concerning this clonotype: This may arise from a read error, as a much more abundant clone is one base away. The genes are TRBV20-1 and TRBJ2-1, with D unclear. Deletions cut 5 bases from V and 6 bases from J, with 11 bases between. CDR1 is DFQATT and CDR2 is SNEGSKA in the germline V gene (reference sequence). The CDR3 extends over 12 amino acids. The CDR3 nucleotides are TGCAGTGCTGCCCACCCGACCAATGAGCAGTTCTTC. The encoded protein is CSAAHPTNEQFF.

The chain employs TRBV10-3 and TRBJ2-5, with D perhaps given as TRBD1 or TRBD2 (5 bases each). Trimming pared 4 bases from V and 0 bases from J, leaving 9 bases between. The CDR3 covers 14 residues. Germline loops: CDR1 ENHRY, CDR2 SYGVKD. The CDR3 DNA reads TGTGCCATCAGTGTGGGGACCAACCAAGAGACCCAGTACTTC. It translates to CAISVGTNQETQYF.

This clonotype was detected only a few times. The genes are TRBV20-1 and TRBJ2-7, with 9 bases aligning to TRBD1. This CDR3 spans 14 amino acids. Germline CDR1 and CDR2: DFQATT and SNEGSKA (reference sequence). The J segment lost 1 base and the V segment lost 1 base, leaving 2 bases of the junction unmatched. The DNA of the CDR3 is TGCAGTGCTAGAGGGGGACAGGGTTCCTACGAGCAGTACTTC. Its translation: CSARGGQGSYEQYF.

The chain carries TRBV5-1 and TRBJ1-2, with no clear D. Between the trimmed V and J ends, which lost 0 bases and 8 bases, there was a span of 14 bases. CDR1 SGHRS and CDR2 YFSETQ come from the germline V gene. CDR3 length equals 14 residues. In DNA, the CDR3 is TGCGCCAGCAGCTTGGACGGGTTGGCCCGCGGCTACACCTTC. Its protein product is CASSLDGLARGYTF.

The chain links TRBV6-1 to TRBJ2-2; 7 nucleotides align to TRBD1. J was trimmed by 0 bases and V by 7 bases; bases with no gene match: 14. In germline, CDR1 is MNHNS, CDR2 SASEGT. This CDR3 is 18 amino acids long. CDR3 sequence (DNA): TGTGCCAGCACCCTGAAGCCATTACAGGGGACGAACACCGGGGAGCTGTTTTTT. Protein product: CASTLKPLQGTNTGELFF.

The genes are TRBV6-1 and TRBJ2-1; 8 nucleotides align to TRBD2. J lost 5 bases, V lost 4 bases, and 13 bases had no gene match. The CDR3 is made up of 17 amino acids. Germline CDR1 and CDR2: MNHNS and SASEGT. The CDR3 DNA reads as TGTGCCAGCAGTGGGTCTGAACGGACTAGCTTAAACAATGAGCAGTTCTTC. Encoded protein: CASSGSERTSLNNEQFF.

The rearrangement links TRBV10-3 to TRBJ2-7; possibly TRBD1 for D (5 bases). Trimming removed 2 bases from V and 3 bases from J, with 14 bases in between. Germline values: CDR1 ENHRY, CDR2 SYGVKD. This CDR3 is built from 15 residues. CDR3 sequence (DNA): TGTGCCATCAGTGAGATCAGGGTAGTGAACTACGAGCAGTACTTC. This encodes CAISEIRVVNYEQYF.

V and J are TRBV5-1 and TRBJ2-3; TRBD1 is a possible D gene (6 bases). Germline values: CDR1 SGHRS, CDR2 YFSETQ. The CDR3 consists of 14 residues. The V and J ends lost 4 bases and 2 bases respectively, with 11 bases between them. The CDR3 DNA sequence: TGCGCCAGCAGCGGGGGCTTCGACACAGATACGCAGTATTTT. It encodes CASSGGFDTDTQYF.

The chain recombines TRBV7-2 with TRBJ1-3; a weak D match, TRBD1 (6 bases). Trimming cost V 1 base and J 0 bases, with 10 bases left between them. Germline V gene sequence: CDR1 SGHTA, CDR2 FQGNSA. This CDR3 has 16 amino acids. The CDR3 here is CASSLVAGVSGNTIYF. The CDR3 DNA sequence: TGTGCCAGCAGCTTAGTGGCAGGGGTCTCTGGAAACACCATATATTTT.

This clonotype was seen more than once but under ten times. The CDR3 is CASSLGRRTEAFF. The CDR3 nucleotides read TGCGCCAGCAGCTTGGGCAGGAGAACTGAAGCTTTCTTT. V and J are TRBV5-1 and TRBJ1-1; D call uncertain. Per the germline V gene, CDR1 is SGHRS and CDR2 is YFSETQ. The CDR3 has 13 amino acids. V lost 0 bases, J lost 5 bases, and 8 bases lay in between.

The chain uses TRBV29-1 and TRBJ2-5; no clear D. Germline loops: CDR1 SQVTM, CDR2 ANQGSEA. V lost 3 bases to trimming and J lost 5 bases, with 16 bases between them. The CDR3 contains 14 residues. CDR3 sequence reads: CSVDTGLPSETQYF. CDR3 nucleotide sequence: TGCAGCGTTGATACGGGCCTCCCCAGTGAGACCCAGTACTTC. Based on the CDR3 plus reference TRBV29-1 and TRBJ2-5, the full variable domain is SAVISQKPSRDICQRGTSLTIQCQVDSQVTMMFWYRQQPGQSLTLIATANQGSEATYESGFVIDKFPISRPNLTFSTLTVSNMSPEDSSIYLCSVDTGLPSETQYFGPGTRLLVL.

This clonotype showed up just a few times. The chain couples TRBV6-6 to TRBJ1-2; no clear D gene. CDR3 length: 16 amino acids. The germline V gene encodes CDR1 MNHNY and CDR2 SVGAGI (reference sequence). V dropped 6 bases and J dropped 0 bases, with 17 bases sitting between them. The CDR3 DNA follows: TGTGCCAGCAGCCCCCACGGACGGACCCCTAACTATGGCTACACCTTC. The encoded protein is CASSPHGRTPNYGYTF.

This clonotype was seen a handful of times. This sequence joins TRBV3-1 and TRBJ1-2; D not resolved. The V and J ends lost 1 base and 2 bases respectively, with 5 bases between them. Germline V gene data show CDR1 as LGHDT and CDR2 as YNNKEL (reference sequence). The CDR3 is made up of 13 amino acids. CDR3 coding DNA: TGTGCCAGCAGCCAAGTGGTAAACTATGGCTACACCTTC. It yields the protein CASSQVVNYGYTF.

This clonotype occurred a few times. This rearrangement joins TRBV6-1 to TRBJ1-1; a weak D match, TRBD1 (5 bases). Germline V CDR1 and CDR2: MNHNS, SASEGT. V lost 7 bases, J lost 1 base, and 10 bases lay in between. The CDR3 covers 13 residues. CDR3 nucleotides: TGTGCCAGCAACCGGGGACCGAACACTGAAGCTTTCTTT. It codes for CASNRGPNTEAFF.

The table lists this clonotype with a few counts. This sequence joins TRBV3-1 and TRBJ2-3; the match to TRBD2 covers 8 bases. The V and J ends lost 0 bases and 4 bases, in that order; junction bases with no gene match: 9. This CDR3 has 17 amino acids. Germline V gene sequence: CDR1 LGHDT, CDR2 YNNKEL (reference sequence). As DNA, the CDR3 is TGTGCCAGCAGCCAAGACTACAGTCTAGCGGGCGCAGATACGCAGTATTTT. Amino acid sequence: CASSQDYSLAGADTQYF.

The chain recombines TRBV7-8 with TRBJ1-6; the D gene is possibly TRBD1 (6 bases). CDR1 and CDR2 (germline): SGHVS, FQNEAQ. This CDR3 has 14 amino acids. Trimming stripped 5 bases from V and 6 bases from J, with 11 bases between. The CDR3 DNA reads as TGTGCCAGCAGCGAGACAGGACCTAATTCACCCCTCCACTTT. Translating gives CASSETGPNSPLHF.

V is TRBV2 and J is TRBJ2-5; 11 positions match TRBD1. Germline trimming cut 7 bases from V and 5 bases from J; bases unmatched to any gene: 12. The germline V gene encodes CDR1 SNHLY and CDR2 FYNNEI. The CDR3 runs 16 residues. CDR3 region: CASTYGTGGGGETQYF. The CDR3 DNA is TGTGCCAGCACATACGGGACAGGGGGTGGCGGGGAGACCCAGTACTTC.

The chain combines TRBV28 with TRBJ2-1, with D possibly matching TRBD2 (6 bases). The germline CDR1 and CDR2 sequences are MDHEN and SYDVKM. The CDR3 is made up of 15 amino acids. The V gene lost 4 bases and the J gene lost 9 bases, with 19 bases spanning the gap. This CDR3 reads CASSSRAGLQGEQFF. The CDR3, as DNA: TGTGCCAGCAGTTCAAGGGCGGGACTCCAGGGTGAGCAGTTCTTC. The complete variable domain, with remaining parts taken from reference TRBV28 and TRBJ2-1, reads DVKVTQSSRYLVKRTGEKVFLECVQDMDHENMFWYRQDPGLGLRLIYFSYDVKMKEKGDIPEGYSVSREKKERFSLILESASTNQTSMYLCASSSRAGLQGEQFFGPGTRLTVL.

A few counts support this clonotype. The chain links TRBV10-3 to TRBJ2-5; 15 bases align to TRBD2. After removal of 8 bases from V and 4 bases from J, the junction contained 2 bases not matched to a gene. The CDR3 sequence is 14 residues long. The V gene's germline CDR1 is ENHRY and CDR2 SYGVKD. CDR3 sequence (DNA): TGTGCCATCTCGGGACTAGCGGGAGGAGAGACCCAGTACTTC. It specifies CAISGLAGGETQYF.